The present T cell receptor beta chain was sequenced within a study of human T cells and chemical hapten exposure. Study-wide context: Sensitizing treatment utilized 2% DPC over a 2 cm by 2 cm portion of upper inner arm skin. Study observations and caveats: The number of TCRs above 1 in 1000 frequency did not change after DPC sensitization.

Many counts were recorded for this clonotype. Its target is unknown. Described time point: patch test 2, 6 weeks after DPC sensitization. The treatment: therapeutic diphenylcyclopropenone sensitization with weekly scalp DPC. TCRdb independently ran MiXCR on the RACE reads; one entry per CDR3 protein. This sample has 110,000 or so distinct CDR3 sequences, with 9% to 9.5% found just once. The TCR originated in a woman aged 35 to 49 with alopecia areata. Some clones in this sample may be carry-over from other donors' samples. Source: whole blood, taken in connection with sensitization to the hapten diphenylcyclopropenone (DPC).

CDR3 region: CASSLEGGRLNYGYTF. The CDR3, as DNA: TGCGCCAGCAGCCTCGAGGGGGGCAGACTTAACTATGGCTACACCTTC. This chain links TRBV5-1 with TRBJ1-2, with D perhaps TRBD1 (6 bases). Deletions cut 4 bases from V and 1 base from J, with 17 bases between. CDR1 SGHRS and CDR2 YFSETQ come from the germline V gene. The CDR3 covers 16 residues.